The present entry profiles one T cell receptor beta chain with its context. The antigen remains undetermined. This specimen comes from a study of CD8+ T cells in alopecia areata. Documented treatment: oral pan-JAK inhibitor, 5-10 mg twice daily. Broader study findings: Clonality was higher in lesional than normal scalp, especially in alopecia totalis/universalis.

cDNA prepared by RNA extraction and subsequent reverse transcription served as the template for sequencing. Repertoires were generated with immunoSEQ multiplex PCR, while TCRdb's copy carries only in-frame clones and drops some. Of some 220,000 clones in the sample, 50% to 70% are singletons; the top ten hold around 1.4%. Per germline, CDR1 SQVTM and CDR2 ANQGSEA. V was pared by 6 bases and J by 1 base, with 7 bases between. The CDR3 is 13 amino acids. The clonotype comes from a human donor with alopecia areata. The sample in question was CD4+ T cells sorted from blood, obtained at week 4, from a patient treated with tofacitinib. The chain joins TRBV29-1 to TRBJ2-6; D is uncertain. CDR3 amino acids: CSVVQSGANVLTF. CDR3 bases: TGCAGCGTCGTACAATCTGGGGCCAACGTCCTGACTTTC. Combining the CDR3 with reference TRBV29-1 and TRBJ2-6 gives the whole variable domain SAVISQKPSRDICQRGTSLTIQCQVDSQVTMMFWYRQQPGQSLTLIATANQGSEATYESGFVIDKFPISRPNLTFSTLTVSNMSPEDSSIYLCSVVQSGANVLTFGAGSRLTVL.